This TCR beta chain originates from a study of shared clonotypes between healthy human individuals. V lost 1 base and J 4 bases, leaving 16 bases between the germline ends. Germline CDR1 SEHNR, CDR2 FQNEAQ (reference sequence). The CDR3 runs to 16 residues. This table comes from immunoSEQ multiplex PCR, and its TCRdb copy is limited to in-frame clones, with some not included. The profile covers 600,000 to 700,000 clones, with roughly 73% appearing a single time and 1.5% to 2% taken by the ten largest. This rearrangement joins TRBV7-9 to TRBJ1-1; the D gene is possibly TRBD1 (5 bases). The sequenced sample consisted of memory CD4+ T cells sorted from blood. Subset noted: CD45RA-negative fraction. This receptor was obtained from a woman aged 25 to 39 in good health. The CDR3 protein is CASSLEHSLGGTEAFF. CDR3 DNA: TGTGCCAGCAGCTTAGAGCATTCCCTCGGGGGCACTGAAGCTTTCTTT. The variable domain in full, completed from reference TRBV7-9 and TRBJ1-1, reads DTGVSQNPRHKITKRGQNVTFRCDPISEHNRLYWYRQTLGQGPEFLTYFQNEAQLEKSRLLSDRFSAERPKGSFSTLEIQRTEQGDSAMYLCASSLEHSLGGTEAFFGQGTRLTVV.